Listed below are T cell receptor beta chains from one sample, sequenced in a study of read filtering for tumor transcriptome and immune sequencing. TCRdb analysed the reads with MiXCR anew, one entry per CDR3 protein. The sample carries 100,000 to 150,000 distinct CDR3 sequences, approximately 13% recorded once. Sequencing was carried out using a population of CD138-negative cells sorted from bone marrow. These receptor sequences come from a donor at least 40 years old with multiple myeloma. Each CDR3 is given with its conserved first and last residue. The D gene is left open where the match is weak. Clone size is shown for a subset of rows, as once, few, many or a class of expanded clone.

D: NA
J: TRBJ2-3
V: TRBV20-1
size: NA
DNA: TGCAGTGCCGACAGGGAGGTAGATACGCAGTATTTT
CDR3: CSADREVDTQYF

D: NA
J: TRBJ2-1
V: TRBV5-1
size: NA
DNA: TGCGCCAGCAGCTTTCAAGGGACGAGCTCCTACAATGAGCAGTTCTTC
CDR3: CASSFQGTSSYNEQFF

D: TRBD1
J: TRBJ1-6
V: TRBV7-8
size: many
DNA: TGTGCCAGCAGCCCGCGACAGGGCGACTCACCCCTCCACTTT
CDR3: CASSPRQGDSPLHF

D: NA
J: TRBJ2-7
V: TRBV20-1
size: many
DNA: TGCAGCGCCCGTGGGGGCTACGAGCAGTACTTC
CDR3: CSARGGYEQYF

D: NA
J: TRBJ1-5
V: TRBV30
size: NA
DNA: TGTGCCTGGAGTGTACAAGGGGGAAGTCAGCCCCAGCATTTT
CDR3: CAWSVQGGSQPQHF

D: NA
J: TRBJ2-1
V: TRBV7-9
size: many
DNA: TGTGCCAGCAGCGAGGACAGTCGCCTTGGTGAGCAGTTCTTC
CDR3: CASSEDSRLGEQFF

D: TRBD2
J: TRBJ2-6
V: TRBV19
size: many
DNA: TGTGCCAGTAGTATAGGAGTAGCGGGAGTATCTGGGGCCAACGTCCTGACTTTC
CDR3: CASSIGVAGVSGANVLTF

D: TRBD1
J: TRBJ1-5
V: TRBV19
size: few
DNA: TGTGCCAGCAACCGTGACAGGGAGGATCAGCCCCAGCATTTT
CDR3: CASNRDREDQPQHF

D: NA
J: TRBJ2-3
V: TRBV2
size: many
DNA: TGTGCCAGCAGTGAAGTAACAGGGGAGGCGGCCACAGATACGCAGTATTTT
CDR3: CASSEVTGEAATDTQYF

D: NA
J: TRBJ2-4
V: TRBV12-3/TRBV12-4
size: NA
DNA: TGTGCCAGCAGTTTAGAGGTGGGGGCCAAAAACATTCAGTACTTC
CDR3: CASSLEVGAKNIQYF

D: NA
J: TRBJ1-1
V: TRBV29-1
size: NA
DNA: TGCAGCGTTGAAAGGGAAGGCACTGAAGCTTTCTTT
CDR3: CSVEREGTEAFF

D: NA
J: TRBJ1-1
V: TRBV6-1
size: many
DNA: TGTGCCAGCAGCTACAGGGAGTGGATGAACACTGAAGCTTTCTTT
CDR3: CASSYREWMNTEAFF

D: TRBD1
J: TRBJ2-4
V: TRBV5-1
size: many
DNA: TGCGCCAGCAGCTCCGGGCAGGGGGCCGGGTTGAACATTCAGTACTTC
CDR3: CASSSGQGAGLNIQYF

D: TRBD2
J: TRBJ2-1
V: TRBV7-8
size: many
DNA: TGTGCCAGCGAGAAGGTCTTGACTAGCGGGGTTGACAATGAGCAGTTCTTC
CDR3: CASEKVLTSGVDNEQFF

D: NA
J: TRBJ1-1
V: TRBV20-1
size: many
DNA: TGCAGTGCTAGTTCTTTCCAGGAGATGAACACTGAAGCTTTCTTT
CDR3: CSASSFQEMNTEAFF

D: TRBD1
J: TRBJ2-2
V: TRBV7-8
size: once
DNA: TGTGCCAGCAGCCATCAGGGGGCGCAGGGCACCGGGGAGCTGTTTTTT
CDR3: CASSHQGAQGTGELFF

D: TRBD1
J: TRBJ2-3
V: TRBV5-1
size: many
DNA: TGCGCCAGCAGCTCCGGGACAGGGAGCACAGATACGCAGTATTTT
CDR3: CASSSGTGSTDTQYF

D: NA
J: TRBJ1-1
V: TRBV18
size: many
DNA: TGTGCCAGCTCACGGAGGGTTTTTGACACTGAAGCTTTCTTT
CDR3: CASSRRVFDTEAFF

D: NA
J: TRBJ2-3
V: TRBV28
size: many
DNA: TGTGCCAGCAACCGGGCGGATACGCAGTATTTT
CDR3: CASNRADTQYF

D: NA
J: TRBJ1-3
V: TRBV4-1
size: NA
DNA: TGCGCCAGCAGCCCCGCCCCAGGGGCTGGAAACACCATATATTTT
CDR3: CASSPAPGAGNTIYF

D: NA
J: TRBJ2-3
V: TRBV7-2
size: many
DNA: TGTGCCAGCACCCACCAGGGGAGGGCAGATACGCAGTATTTT
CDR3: CASTHQGRADTQYF

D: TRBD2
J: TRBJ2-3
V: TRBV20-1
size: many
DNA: TGCAGTGCTAGGACTAGCGGGAGTACAGATACGCAGTATTTT
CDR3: CSARTSGSTDTQYF

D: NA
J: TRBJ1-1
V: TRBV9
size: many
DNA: TGTGCCAGCAGCTCCCGTTTCCGAGACACTGAAGCTTTCTTT
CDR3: CASSSRFRDTEAFF

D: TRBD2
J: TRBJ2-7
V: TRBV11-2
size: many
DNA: TGTGCCAGCAGCACTGTAGCGGGAGAGACCTACGAGCAGTACTTC
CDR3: CASSTVAGETYEQYF

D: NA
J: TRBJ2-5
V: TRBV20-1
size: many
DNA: TGCAGTGGACAGAACCAAGAGACCCAGTACTTC
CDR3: CSGQNQETQYF

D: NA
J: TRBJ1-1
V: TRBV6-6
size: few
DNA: TGTGCCAGCAGTTACAGCCGGGGGGCGAACACTGAAGCTTTCTTT
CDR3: CASSYSRGANTEAFF

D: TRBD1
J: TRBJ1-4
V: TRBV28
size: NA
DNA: TGTGCCAGCAGTGAGGGACAGGCTCCTGAAAAACTGTTTTTT
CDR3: CASSEGQAPEKLFF

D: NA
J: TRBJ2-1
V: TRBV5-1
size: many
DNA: TGCGCCAGCAGCTTGGGGGCCCAGGTAGATGAGCAGTTCTTC
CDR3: CASSLGAQVDEQFF

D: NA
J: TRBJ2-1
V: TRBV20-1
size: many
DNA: TGCAGTGCTAGTGTCGGGGTGGGGTACAATGAGCAGTTCTTC
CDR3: CSASVGVGYNEQFF